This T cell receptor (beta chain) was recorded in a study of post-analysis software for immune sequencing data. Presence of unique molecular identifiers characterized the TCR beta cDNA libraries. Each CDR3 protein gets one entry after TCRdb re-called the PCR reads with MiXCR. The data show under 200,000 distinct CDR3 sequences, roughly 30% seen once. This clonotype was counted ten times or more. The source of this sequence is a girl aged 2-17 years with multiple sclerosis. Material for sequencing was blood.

The CDR3 reads CASSPRDRGTYEQYF. DNA for the CDR3: TGTGCCAGCAGCCCCCGGGACAGGGGAACCTACGAGCAGTACTTC. The chain carries TRBV3-1 and TRBJ2-7; 10 bases align to TRBD1. The V gene end was trimmed by 4 bases and the J gene end by 2 bases; junction bases not matched to a gene: 5. The CDR3 consists of 15 residues. CDR1 and CDR2 from the germline V gene are LGHDT and YNNKEL (reference sequence).